A selection of T cell receptor beta chains follows, all from one sample in a study of breast tumors, draining lymph nodes, adjacent tissues. TCRdb redid the calling of the multiplex PCR reads with MiXCR, one entry per CDR3 protein. Among 120,000 or so distinct CDR3 sequences listed, 20% were seen once. Sequenced sample: axillary lymph node tissue. The receptors derive from a female donor with breast cancer. Some clones in this sample may be carry-over from other donors' samples. Each CDR3 is given with its conserved first and last residue. D genes are given only for firm matches. Some rows have no size entry. The others give once, few or many, or a class for an expanded clone.

D gene	J gene	V gene	CDR3 length	clone size	CDR3 protein	CDR3 DNA
-	TRBJ2-3	TRBV18	12	many	CASSPATDTQYF	TGTGCCAGCTCACCGGCAACAGATACGCAGTATTTT
-	TRBJ1-6	TRBV6-5	15	many	CASSSQDRRNSPLHF	TGTGCCAGCAGTTCCCAAGACAGGAGGAATTCACCCCTCCACTTT
TRBD1	TRBJ1-2	TRBV19	14	many	CASRTTGGIYGYTF	TGTGCCAGCAGAACTACAGGGGGCATCTATGGCTACACCTTC
-	TRBJ2-1	TRBV2	14	many	CASRSGTQGREQFF	TGTGCCAGCAGATCCGGGACTCAAGGTAGGGAGCAGTTCTTC
TRBD1	TRBJ2-1	TRBV7-6	14	many	CASSPGGSYNEQFF	TGTGCCAGCAGTCCAGGGGGCTCCTACAATGAGCAGTTCTTC
TRBD1	TRBJ2-2	TRBV19	17	-	CASSSDTRQGRRGELFF	TGTGCCAGTAGTTCCGACACCCGACAGGGTAGGCGCGGGGAGCTGTTTTTT
TRBD1	TRBJ2-7	TRBV24-1	13	many	CATGTGDKYEQYF	TGTGCCACCGGGACAGGGGATAAATACGAGCAGTACTTC
-	TRBJ2-7	TRBV7-2	15	many	CASSLVNRGQYEQYF	TGTGCCAGCAGCTTAGTGAATCGGGGGCAGTACGAGCAGTACTTC
-	TRBJ2-7	TRBV19	14	many	CASSDPGQVKEQYF	TGTGCCAGTAGTGATCCGGGACAAGTGAAAGAGCAGTACTTC
TRBD2	TRBJ2-1	TRBV5-1	19	many	CASSLSGFRWAGGPGEQFF	TGCGCCAGCAGCTTGTCAGGGTTCAGGTGGGCGGGAGGGCCTGGGGAGCAGTTCTTC
TRBD1	TRBJ2-7	TRBV29-1	15	many	CSVEGTGGYYYEQYF	TGCAGCGTTGAAGGTACAGGGGGCTATTACTACGAGCAGTACTTC
TRBD1	TRBJ2-6	TRBV7-8	16	-	CASSPLTGVGANVLTF	TGTGCCAGCAGCCCCCTAACAGGGGTTGGGGCCAACGTCCTGACTTTC
TRBD2	TRBJ2-7	TRBV7-6	15	many	CASSHGTSGEYEQYF	TGTGCCAGCAGCCACGGGACTAGCGGTGAATACGAGCAGTACTTC
-	TRBJ1-2	TRBV5-1	13	many	CASSRDTNYGYTF	TGCGCCAGCAGCCGGGACACTAACTATGGCTACACCTTC
-	TRBJ2-1	TRBV2	15	-	CASTENGSFYSEQFF	TGTGCCAGCACCGAGAACGGGTCCTTTTACAGTGAGCAGTTCTTC
-	TRBJ2-7	TRBV20-1	15	many	CSARDVGLPSYEQYF	TGCAGTGCTAGAGATGTAGGGCTTCCCTCCTACGAGCAGTACTTC
-	TRBJ2-3	TRBV19	13	many	CASSSIGADTQYF	TGTGCCAGTAGCTCCATCGGGGCAGATACGCAGTATTTT
-	TRBJ2-1	TRBV6-6	14	-	CASSYSSGGNGQFF	TGTGCCAGCAGTTACTCATCGGGGGGCAATGGGCAGTTCTTC
-	TRBJ1-6	TRBV20-1	16	many	CSAREPTGLGNSPLHF	TGCAGTGCTAGAGAACCCACAGGGCTAGGTAATTCACCCCTCCACTTT
-	TRBJ1-6	TRBV6-6	12	many	CATLGSNSPLHF	TGTGCCACCTTAGGGAGTAATTCACCCCTCCACTTT
-	TRBJ2-7	TRBV7-3	15	many	CASSLSRAGSYEQYF	TGTGCCAGCAGCTTAAGCAGGGCGGGGTCCTACGAGCAGTACTTC
-	TRBJ2-5	TRBV20-1	14	many	CSASAGTYQETQYF	TGCAGTGCTAGTGCTGGAACGTACCAAGAGACCCAGTACTTC
-	TRBJ2-1	TRBV24-1	16	many	CATSDLEQTFYNEQFF	TGTGCCACCAGTGATTTGGAGCAGACTTTCTACAATGAGCAGTTCTTC
TRBD1	TRBJ1-4	TRBV20-1	14	many	CSAFDRGLNEKLFF	TGCAGTGCTTTTGACAGGGGGCTAAATGAAAAACTGTTTTTT
TRBD2	TRBJ2-3	TRBV30	21	-	CAWSGVVSRTSGRSGADTQYF	TGTGCCTGGAGTGGCGTAGTTTCTAGGACTAGCGGGAGATCTGGAGCAGATACGCAGTATTTT
TRBD2	TRBJ2-3	TRBV20-1	18	-	CSARVGPGLAGVADTQYF	TGCAGTGCTAGAGTGGGGCCGGGACTAGCGGGAGTTGCAGATACGCAGTATTTT
TRBD2	TRBJ2-5	TRBV7-9	15	many	CASSLASSGTETQYF	TGTGCCAGCAGCTTAGCGTCCAGCGGGACAGAGACCCAGTACTTC
-	TRBJ2-3	TRBV20-1	13	many	CSASHQEVYTQYF	TGCAGTGCTAGCCACCAGGAGGTGTATACGCAGTATTTT
TRBD2	TRBJ2-1	TRBV27	20	few	CASSSLIVRSRDYKHNEQFF	TGTGCCAGCAGTTCGTTGATTGTTAGGAGCCGGGACTACAAACACAATGAGCAGTTCTTC
-	TRBJ2-7	TRBV14	11	many	CASSQGGWQYF	TGTGCCAGCAGCCAAGGCGGGTGGCAGTACTTC
-	TRBJ2-3	TRBV5-4	15	many	CASRQDSWGTDTQYF	TGTGCCAGCAGACAGGACAGTTGGGGAACAGATACGCAGTATTTT
TRBD1	TRBJ1-2	TRBV7-9	14	many	CASSLGQGDYGYTF	TGTGCCAGCAGCTTAGGACAGGGGGACTATGGCTACACCTTC
TRBD1	TRBJ1-5	TRBV19	16	many	CASIKDRSLGNQPQHF	TGTGCCAGTATCAAGGACAGGTCGCTTGGCAATCAGCCCCAGCATTTT
-	TRBJ2-5	TRBV5-8	15	many	CASSLSLGGKETQYF	TGTGCCAGCAGCTTGTCTTTGGGCGGGAAAGAGACCCAGTACTTC
TRBD2	TRBJ2-4	TRBV20-1	17	-	CSALGPAGGEGKNIQYF	TGCAGTGCCCTGGGACCAGCGGGGGGGGAAGGCAAAAACATTCAGTACTTC
-	TRBJ1-6	TRBV7-2	22	-	CASSPGPAYEQYFGPGGSPLHF	-
-	TRBJ1-2	TRBV5-4	13	-	CASSFVQSNGYTF	TGTGCCAGCAGCTTCGTCCAGAGTAATGGCTACACCTTC
-	TRBJ1-5	TRBV7-6	13	many	CASSLNEGQPQHF	TGTGCCAGCAGCTTAAACGAAGGTCAGCCCCAGCATTTT
-	TRBJ2-2	TRBV3-1	14	many	CASSPGTRGGELFF	TGTGCCAGCAGCCCAGGAACCCGGGGCGGGGAGCTGTTTTTT
TRBD1	TRBJ2-1	TRBV5-1	16	many	CASSPGGDRVYNEQFF	TGCGCCAGCAGCCCTGGGGGGGACAGGGTATACAATGAGCAGTTCTTC
TRBD1	TRBJ2-5	TRBV2	15	many	CASRVRQGARETQYF	TGTGCCAGCAGGGTCCGACAGGGGGCTCGGGAGACCCAGTACTTC
-	TRBJ2-2	TRBV11-3	16	few	CASSLAGGLASGELFF	TGTGCCAGCAGCTTAGCTGGAGGTCTAGCATCCGGGGAGCTGTTTTTT
TRBD1	TRBJ1-2	TRBV5-1	13	-	CASSFEGAGGYTF	TGCGCCAGCAGCTTTGAGGGGGCGGGTGGCTACACCTTC
-	TRBJ2-1	TRBV13	15	many	CASSLWGGAENEQFF	TGTGCCAGCAGCTTATGGGGGGGGGCCGAGAATGAGCAGTTCTTC
-	TRBJ2-1	TRBV11-1	15	many	CASSLAGNRYNEQFF	TGTGCCAGCAGCTTAGCGGGAAATCGGTACAATGAGCAGTTCTTC
-	TRBJ1-2	TRBV12-3/TRBV12-4	16	many	CASSTNWGGPSYGYTF	TGTGCCAGCAGCACGAATTGGGGGGGGCCTTCCTATGGCTACACCTTC